This T cell receptor beta chain emerged from a study of PD-1 blockade in classical Hodgkin lymphoma. Across the study: Nivolumab 3 mg/kg was given intravenously every 2 weeks. General observations from the study: CD4+ but not CD8+ TCR diversity rose significantly by C4D1. Initiation of nivolumab under 1 year after ASCT led to exclusion of patients. There remain no defined causes for the repertoire differences, which possibly reflect disease activity or prior therapy.

Brentuximab vedotin exposure varied among the patients, all of whom had relapsed after autologous stem cell transplantation. This clone was detected once. Its specificity is not known. CDR3 length: 17 residues. V shed 5 bases and J shed 0 bases, with 18 bases lying between them. Germline assignment: CDR1 LNHDA and CDR2 SQIVND (reference sequence). TCRdb's copy holds only in-frame clones and misses some; the assay was immunoSEQ multiplex PCR. The data contain over 25,000 clones, approximately 70% of them seen just once; the ten biggest clones take up roughly 15%. The material was peripheral blood mononuclear cells (PBMCs), obtained before the second cycle of nivolumab. This TCR was sampled from a human donor with classical Hodgkin lymphoma. This chain links TRBV19 with TRBJ2-3, with D perhaps TRBD2 (6 bases). The CDR3, as DNA: TGTGCCAGTAGTCCGGATGGGGGGACCTGGAGCACAGATACGCAGTATTTT. It specifies CASSPDGGTWSTDTQYF.